The 17 T cell receptor beta chains in this list originate from one sample, sequenced in a study of vaccination effects on CD4 cells after COVID-19. Using immunoSEQ multiplex PCR, the repertoire was profiled, and TCRdb retains in-frame clones only, with some absent. The table has around 46,000 clones, 65% to 80% seen once. Upon completion of approximately ten days in culture, CD4+ T cells were isolated. Either the mRNA-1273 or the BNT162b2 vaccine was given to participants as two doses. The antigens of these receptors remain unknown. The sample here was CD4+ T cells from PBMCs cultured without peptide, taken after COVID-19 vaccination. These receptors came from a human donor who received a COVID-19 vaccine.

This chain joins TRBV3-1 (or the pseudogene TRBV3-2) and TRBJ1-2, with no clear D. CDR1 and CDR2 (germline): LGHDT, YNNKEL (reference sequence). Trimming removed 4 bases from V and 6 bases from J, with 18 bases in between. The CDR3 contains 15 residues. The CDR3 sequence: CASSPSNWGGHGYTF. In nucleotides, the CDR3 is TGTGCCAGCAGCCCCTCTAATTGGGGAGGCCATGGCTACACCTTC.

This clone showed up just a few times. This chain joins TRBV3-1 (or the pseudogene TRBV3-2) and TRBJ2-5, with D unclear. This CDR3 is 12 amino acids long. V was trimmed by 4 bases and J by 5 bases, leaving 8 bases between them. Germline CDR1 and CDR2: LGHDT and YNNKEL (reference sequence). CDR3 nucleotide sequence: TGTGCCAGCAGCCCCTGGGGTGAGACCCAGTACTTC. Translated: CASSPWGETQYF.

The genes are TRBV5-1 and TRBJ1-1; TRBD1 matches at 8 bases. CDR1 is SGHRS and CDR2 is YFSETQ in the germline V gene. CDR3 length: 15 amino acids. V lost 3 bases, J lost 1 base, and 5 bases stayed unmatched. The chain's CDR3 is CASSWRGQGNTEAFF. The DNA of the CDR3 is TGCGCCAGCAGCTGGAGAGGACAGGGGAACACTGAAGCTTTCTTT.

The V gene is TRBV2, the J gene TRBJ1-2, with 7 bases aligning to TRBD1. Germline lookup yields CDR1 SNHLY and CDR2 FYNNEI. The V segment lost 4 bases and the J segment 8 bases; nucleotides outside the gene matches: 16. CDR3 length equals 16 residues. CDR3 bases: TGTGCCAGCAGTGTTGACAGGGATAATTCCCTCGAGGGCTACACCTTC. This gives the protein CASSVDRDNSLEGYTF.

This chain links TRBV29-1 with TRBJ1-1; TRBD1 aligns across 8 bases. The CDR3 has 13 amino acids. V shed 5 bases and J 5 bases; nucleotides not matched to a gene: 7. Germline V lookup: CDR1 SQVTM, CDR2 ANQGSEA. CDR3 nucleotides: TGCAGCGTTAAAACAGGGGGAGGAACTGAAGCTTTCTTT. Translation gives CSVKTGGGTEAFF. Combining the CDR3 with reference TRBV29-1 and TRBJ1-1 gives the whole variable domain SAVISQKPSRDICQRGTSLTIQCQVDSQVTMMFWYRQQPGQSLTLIATANQGSEATYESGFVIDKFPISRPNLTFSTLTVSNMSPEDSSIYLCSVKTGGGTEAFFGQGTRLTVV.

The chain is built from TRBV7-8 and TRBJ2-1; 9 positions agree with TRBD1. The V segment lost 5 bases and the J segment 3 bases; nucleotides outside the gene matches: 11. Looked up from germline, CDR1 is SGHVS and CDR2 is FQNEAQ. The CDR3 is 17 residues long. The CDR3 loop reads CASSRRGRDRDYNEQFF. The CDR3 DNA sequence: TGTGCCAGCAGCCGAAGGGGGCGGGACAGGGACTACAATGAGCAGTTCTTC.

The gene calls are TRBV5-4 and TRBJ2-1, with a possible D match to TRBD2 (6 bases). The CDR3 sequence is 16 residues long. Looked up from germline, CDR1 is SGHNT and CDR2 is YYREEE (reference sequence). V gave up 0 bases and J gave up 9 bases, with 19 bases separating them. The CDR3 DNA follows: TGTGCCAGCAGCTTGGTCATTAGCGGTCCATGGGGTGAGCAGTTCTTC. It is translated as CASSLVISGPWGEQFF.

The chain has TRBV18 and TRBJ2-3, with no clear D. Trimming removed 3 bases at V and 0 bases at J, with 10 bases between. Germline CDR1 KGHSH, CDR2 LQKENI. CDR3 length: 15 residues. The CDR3 DNA reads TGTGCCAGCTCACCGACTGTGGCTAGCACAGATACGCAGTATTTT. It yields the protein CASSPTVASTDTQYF.

The count of this clone is one. The CDR3 nucleotides are TGTGCCAGTATTCTTGGGGGGAGCGGGAACACTGAAGCTTTCTTT. Its translation: CASILGGSGNTEAFF. The V and J genes are TRBV19 and TRBJ1-1; D perhaps matches TRBD1 (5 bases). The germline V gene has CDR1 LNHDA and CDR2 SQIVND (reference sequence). V lost 7 bases, J lost 1 base, and 16 bases lay in between. The length of the CDR3 is 15 residues.

The gene calls are TRBV29-1 and TRBJ2-6; D unresolved. The germline V gene encodes CDR1 SQVTM and CDR2 ANQGSEA. This CDR3 is 12 amino acids long. Here the CDR3 reads CRDRSGANVLTF. The CDR3 nucleotides read TGCAGGGATCGGTCTGGGGCCAACGTCCTGACTTTC. Based on the CDR3 plus reference TRBV29-1 and TRBJ2-6, the full variable domain is SAVISQKPSRDICQRGTSLTIQCQVDSQVTMMFWYRQQPGQSLTLIATANQGSEATYESGFVIDKFPISRPNLTFSTLTVSNMSPEDSSIYLCRDRSGANVLTFGAGSRLTVL.

The chain employs TRBV12-3 or TRBV12-4 and TRBJ2-5; D possibly matches TRBD1 or TRBD2 (5 bases each). Trimming removed 6 bases from V and 5 bases from J, with 7 bases in between. This CDR3 has 11 amino acids. CDR3 amino acids: CASRGPETQYF. The CDR3 coding sequence is TGTGCCAGCAGGGGACCCGAGACCCAGTACTTC.

This sequence joins TRBV27 and TRBJ2-6, with 7 positions matching TRBD1. The CDR3 spans 19 residues. Germline loops: CDR1 MNHEY, CDR2 SMNVEV (reference sequence). V shed 0 bases and J 0 bases; nucleotides not matched to a gene: 8. The CDR3 loop is CASSLSRGRYLSGANVLTF. In nucleotides, the CDR3 is TGTGCCAGCAGTTTATCGAGGGGGCGCTACCTCTCTGGGGCCAACGTCCTGACTTTC.

The gene calls are TRBV11-2 and TRBJ2-2; 9 positions match TRBD2. The CDR3 has 17 residues. CDR1 and CDR2 from the germline V gene are SGHAT and FQNNGV. J gave up 4 bases and V 0 bases, and 6 bases lay outside the gene matches. The CDR3 region has the DNA TGTGCCAGCAGCTTAGATCGAGGACTAGCGATCACCGGGGAGCTGTTTTTT. This sequence encodes CASSLDRGLAITGELFF.

In this sample, this clone turned up a few times. The gene calls are TRBV7-9 and TRBJ2-1; 9 bases fit TRBD2. Trimming cost V 5 bases and J 3 bases; bases outside gene matches: 5. Germline V gene lookup returns CDR1 SEHNR and CDR2 FQNEAQ (reference sequence). This CDR3 has 15 residues. The CDR3 DNA sequence: TGTGCCAGCAGCCACCGACTAGCGGACTACAATGAGCAGTTCTTC. Protein sequence: CASSHRLADYNEQFF.

The sample holds one count of this clone. J is TRBJ2-6 and V is TRBV18; TRBD2 is a possible D gene (6 bases). The CDR3 covers 19 residues. Trimming shortened V by 3 bases and J by 0 bases, and 18 bases separated the two germline ends. Germline V gives CDR1 KGHSH, CDR2 LQKENI. The CDR3 coding sequence is TGTGCCAGCTCACCCCAACATGTGGGGGGAACCTCTGGGGCCAACGTCCTGACTTTC. Translation gives CASSPQHVGGTSGANVLTF.

The chain uses TRBV19 and TRBJ1-3; D ambiguous. This CDR3 comprises 13 residues. The germline gives CDR1 LNHDA, CDR2 SQIVND (reference sequence). The V end lost 4 bases, the J end lost 3 bases, and 7 bases lay between the germline ends. The CDR3 nucleotides read TGTGCCAGTAGTAAGCACGGTGGAAACACCATATATTTT. As protein: CASSKHGGNTIYF. Based on the CDR3 plus reference TRBV19 and TRBJ1-3, the full variable domain is DGGITQSPKYLFRKEGQNVTLSCEQNLNHDAMYWYRQDPGQGLRLIYYSQIVNDFQKGDIAEGYSVSREKKESFPLTVTSAQKNPTAFYLCASSKHGGNTIYFGEGSWLTVV.

In its sample, this clone was seen a few times. V is TRBV5-4 and J is TRBJ2-2; D tentatively fits TRBD1 or TRBD2 (5 bases each). This CDR3 has 16 residues. The germline gives CDR1 SGHNT, CDR2 YYREEE (reference sequence). Trimming took 4 bases from V and 2 from J, leaving 15 bases between them. The chain's CDR3 is CASSSQRGANTGELFF. CDR3 nucleotide sequence: TGTGCCAGCAGCAGCCAGAGGGGAGCAAACACCGGGGAGCTGTTTTTT.